The 7 T cell receptor beta chains reported below all come from one sample, sequenced in a study of T-cell reconstitution after alpha-beta-depleted transplantation in children. Unique molecular identifiers tagged the TCRbeta library. TCRdb recomputed calls from the PCR reads with MiXCR, one row per CDR3 protein. Of almost 600,000 distinct CDR3 sequences in the sample, 27% were seen once. The sequencing here drew on PBMCs, taken before TCRalphabeta/CD19-depleted stem cell transplant. These receptors all come from a boy less than two years old with Wiskott-Aldrich syndrome, due to receive a stem cell transplant.

The rearrangement joins TRBV9 to TRBJ2-1; 7 nucleotides line up with TRBD2. This CDR3 comprises 15 residues. With V trimmed by 0 bases and J by 4 bases, 4 bases remained unmatched. Germline V lookup: CDR1 SGDLS, CDR2 YYNGEE. The CDR3 nucleotides read TGTGCCAGCAGCGTAGACGCGGGAGCTTACAATGAGCAGTTCTTC. Amino acid sequence: CASSVDAGAYNEQFF.

The CDR3: CASSLTANAQNYGYTF. The CDR3 bases are TGCGCCAGCAGCTTAACGGCAAATGCCCAGAACTATGGCTACACCTTC. V is TRBV5-1 and J is TRBJ1-2; no clear D. Per the germline V gene, CDR1 is SGHRS and CDR2 is YFSETQ. With 2 bases removed from V and 2 bases from J, the gap between germline ends came to 16 bases. This CDR3 comprises 16 residues.

This clonotype came up once. This may stem from a read error, because a much larger clone lies one nucleotide away. The chain joins TRBV5-1 to TRBJ2-7; 11 bases match TRBD2. CDR3 length: 14 residues. V trimming: 0 bases; J trimming: 5 bases; junction bases outside the gene matches: 1. Germline V lookup: CDR1 SGHRS, CDR2 YFSETQ. The CDR3 is CASSLALAGDEQYF. The DNA of the CDR3 is TGCGCCAGCAGCTTGGCACTAGCGGGAGACGAGCAGTACTTC.

V is TRBV12-3 or TRBV12-4 and J is TRBJ2-3, with 10 bases aligning to TRBD2. This CDR3 is 15 amino acids long. V lost 6 bases, J lost 3 bases, and 6 bases stayed unmatched. The CDR3: CASRLLAGATDTQYF. The CDR3 coding sequence is TGTGCCAGCAGGCTCCTAGCGGGGGCTACAGATACGCAGTATTTT.

In its sample, this clonotype was seen a few times. The V call is TRBV5-1, the J call TRBJ1-6; 8 positions agree with TRBD1. The CDR3 loop spans 15 amino acids. V shed 4 bases and J 6 bases; nucleotides not matched to a gene: 6. The germline V gene encodes CDR1 SGHRS and CDR2 YFSETQ. The CDR3: CASSPLTGGNSPLHF. The CDR3 DNA sequence: TGCGCCAGCAGCCCCCTTACAGGGGGTAATTCACCCCTCCACTTT.

This clonotype was observed once. The chain links TRBV20-1 to TRBJ2-3; D is ambiguous. Trimming pared 1 base from V and 7 bases from J, leaving 9 bases between. Germline V CDR1 and CDR2: DFQATT, SNEGSKA (reference sequence). The CDR3 extends over 12 amino acids. The CDR3 reads CSARGPRYTQYF. The CDR3 DNA sequence: TGCAGTGCTAGAGGGCCGAGGTATACGCAGTATTTT.

In nucleotides, the CDR3 is TGCAGTGCTACCCGGGACCCCGGGGATGAGCAGTTCTTC. It encodes CSATRDPGDEQFF. The V and J genes are TRBV20-1 and TRBJ2-1; D tentatively reads TRBD1 or TRBD2 (5 bases each). Germline CDR1 reads DFQATT; CDR2 reads SNEGSKA (reference sequence). V lost 4 bases to trimming and J lost 8 bases, with 15 bases between them. The CDR3 sequence is 13 residues long.